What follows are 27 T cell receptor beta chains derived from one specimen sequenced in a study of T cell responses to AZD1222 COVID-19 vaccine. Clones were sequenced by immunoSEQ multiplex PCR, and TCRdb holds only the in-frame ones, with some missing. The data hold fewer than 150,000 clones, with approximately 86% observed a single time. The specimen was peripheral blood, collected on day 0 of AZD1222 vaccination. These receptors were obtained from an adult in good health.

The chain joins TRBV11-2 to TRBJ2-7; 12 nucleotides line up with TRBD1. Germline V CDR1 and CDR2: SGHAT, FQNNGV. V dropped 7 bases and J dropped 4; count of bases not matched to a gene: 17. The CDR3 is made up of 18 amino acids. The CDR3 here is CASTLGTGGRRAVYEQYF. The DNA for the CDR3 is TGTGCCAGCACCCTCGGGACAGGGGGCAGACGAGCTGTGTACGAGCAGTACTTC.

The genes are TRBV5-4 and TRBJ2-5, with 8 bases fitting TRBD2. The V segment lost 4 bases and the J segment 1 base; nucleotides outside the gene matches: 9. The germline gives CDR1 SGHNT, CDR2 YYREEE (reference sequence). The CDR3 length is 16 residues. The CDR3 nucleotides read TGTGCCAGCAGCCAGGGAGGAACTAGCGGCCAAGAGACCCAGTACTTC. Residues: CASSQGGTSGQETQYF. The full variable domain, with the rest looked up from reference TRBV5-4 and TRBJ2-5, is ETGVTQSPTHLIKTRGQQVTLRCSSQSGHNTVSWYQQALGQGPQFIFQYYREEENGRGNFPPRFSGLQFPNYSSELNVNALELDDSALYLCASSQGGTSGQETQYFGPGTRLLVL.

The chain's CDR3 is CATCPGGYSGNTIYF. Written as DNA, the CDR3 is TGTGCCACTTGCCCCGGGGGGTACTCTGGAAACACCATATATTTT. The chain combines TRBV19 with TRBJ1-3; tentatively, D is TRBD1 (5 bases). Germline CDR1 reads LNHDA; CDR2 reads SQIVND (reference sequence). CDR3 length: 15 residues. Trimming removed 10 bases from V and 0 bases from J, with 16 bases in between.

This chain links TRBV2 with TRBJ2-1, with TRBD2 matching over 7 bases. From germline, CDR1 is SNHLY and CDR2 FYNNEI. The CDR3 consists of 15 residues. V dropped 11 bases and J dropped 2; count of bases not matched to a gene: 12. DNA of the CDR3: TGTGCCTTCCTAACGACGGGACTAACCTACAATGAGCAGTTCTTC. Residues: CAFLTTGLTYNEQFF.

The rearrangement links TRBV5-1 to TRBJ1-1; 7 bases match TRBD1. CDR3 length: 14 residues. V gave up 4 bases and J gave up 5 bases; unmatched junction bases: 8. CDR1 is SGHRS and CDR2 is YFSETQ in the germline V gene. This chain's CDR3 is CASSTRGGGTEAFF. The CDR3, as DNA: TGCGCCAGCAGCACCAGAGGGGGCGGGACTGAAGCTTTCTTT. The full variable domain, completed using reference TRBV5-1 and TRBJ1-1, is KAGVTQTPRYLIKTRGQQVTLSCSPISGHRSVSWYQQTPGQGLQFLFEYFSETQRNKGNFPGRFSGRQFSNSRSEMNVSTLELGDSALYLCASSTRGGGTEAFFGQGTRLTVV.

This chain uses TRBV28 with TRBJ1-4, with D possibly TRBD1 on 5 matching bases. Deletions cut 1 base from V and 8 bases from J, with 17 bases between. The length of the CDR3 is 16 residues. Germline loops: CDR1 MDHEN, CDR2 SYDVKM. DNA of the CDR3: TGTGCCAGCAGTTTATATGTCGCAGGGTCTGAAGAAAAACTGTTTTTT. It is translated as CASSLYVAGSEEKLFF.

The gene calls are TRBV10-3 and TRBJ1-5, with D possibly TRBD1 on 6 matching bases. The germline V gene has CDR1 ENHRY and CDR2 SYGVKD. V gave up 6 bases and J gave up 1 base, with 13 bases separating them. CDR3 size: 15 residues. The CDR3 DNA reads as TGTGCCATCAGCGCGACAGGCGCCAGCAATCAGCCCCAGCATTTT. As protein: CAISATGASNQPQHF.

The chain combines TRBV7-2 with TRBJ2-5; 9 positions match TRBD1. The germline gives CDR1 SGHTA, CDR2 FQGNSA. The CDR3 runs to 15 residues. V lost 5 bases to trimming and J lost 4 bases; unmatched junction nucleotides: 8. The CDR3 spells CASSQNRGQGETQYF. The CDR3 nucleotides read TGTGCCAGCAGCCAAAATCGGGGACAGGGAGAGACCCAGTACTTC.

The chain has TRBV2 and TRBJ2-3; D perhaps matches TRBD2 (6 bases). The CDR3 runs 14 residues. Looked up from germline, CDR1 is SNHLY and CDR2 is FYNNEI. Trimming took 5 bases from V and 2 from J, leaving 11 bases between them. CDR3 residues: CASSRDSSTDTQYF. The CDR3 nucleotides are TGTGCCAGCAGTCGGGACTCCTCCACAGATACGCAGTATTTT. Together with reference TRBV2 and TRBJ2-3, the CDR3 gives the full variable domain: EPEVTQTPSHQVTQMGQEVILRCVPISNHLYFYWYRQILGQKVEFLVSFYNNEISEKSEIFDDQFSVERPDGSNFTLKIRSTKLEDSAMYFCASSRDSSTDTQYFGPGTRLTVL.

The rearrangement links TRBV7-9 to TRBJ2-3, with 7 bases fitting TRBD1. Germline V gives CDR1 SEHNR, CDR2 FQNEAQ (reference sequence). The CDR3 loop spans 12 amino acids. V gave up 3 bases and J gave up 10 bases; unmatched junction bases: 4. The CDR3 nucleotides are TGTGCCAGCAGCTTCCCGGGGACAGCGCAGTATTTT. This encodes CASSFPGTAQYF.

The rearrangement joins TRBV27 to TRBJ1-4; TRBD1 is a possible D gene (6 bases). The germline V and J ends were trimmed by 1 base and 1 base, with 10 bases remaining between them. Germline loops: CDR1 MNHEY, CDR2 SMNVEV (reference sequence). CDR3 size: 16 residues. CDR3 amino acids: CASSLFGGITNEKLFF. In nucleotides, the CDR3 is TGTGCCAGCAGTTTATTCGGGGGCATAACTAATGAAAAACTGTTTTTT.

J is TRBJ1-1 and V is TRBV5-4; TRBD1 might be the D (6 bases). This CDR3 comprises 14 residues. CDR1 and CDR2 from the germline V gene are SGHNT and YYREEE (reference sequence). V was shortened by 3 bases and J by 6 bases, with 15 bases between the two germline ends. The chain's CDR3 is CASSSTTGNAEAFF. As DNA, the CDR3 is TGTGCCAGCAGCTCCACAACAGGGAATGCTGAAGCTTTCTTT.

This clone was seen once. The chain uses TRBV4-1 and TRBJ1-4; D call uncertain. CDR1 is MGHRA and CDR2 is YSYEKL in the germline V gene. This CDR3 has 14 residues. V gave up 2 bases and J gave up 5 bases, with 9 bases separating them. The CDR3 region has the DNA TGCGCCAGCAGCCAATTCCAGCAGAATGAAAAACTGTTTTTT. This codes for CASSQFQQNEKLFF.

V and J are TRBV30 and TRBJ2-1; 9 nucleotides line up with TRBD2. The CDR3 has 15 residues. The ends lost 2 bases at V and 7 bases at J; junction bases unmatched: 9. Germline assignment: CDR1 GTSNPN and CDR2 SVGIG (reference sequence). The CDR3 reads CAWSRSGGPRNEQFF. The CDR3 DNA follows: TGTGCCTGGAGTCGGAGCGGGGGGCCGCGAAATGAGCAGTTCTTC.

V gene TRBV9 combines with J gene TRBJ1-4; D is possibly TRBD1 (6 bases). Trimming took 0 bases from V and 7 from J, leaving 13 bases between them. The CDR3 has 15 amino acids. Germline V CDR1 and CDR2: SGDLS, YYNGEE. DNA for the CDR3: TGTGCCAGCAGCGTAGGGGCAGGGGAGAGTGAAAAACTGTTTTTT. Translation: CASSVGAGESEKLFF.

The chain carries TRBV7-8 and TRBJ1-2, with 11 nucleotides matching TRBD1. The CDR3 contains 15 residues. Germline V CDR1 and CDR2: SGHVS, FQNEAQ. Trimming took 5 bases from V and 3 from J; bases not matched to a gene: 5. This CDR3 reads CASSGGQGAYYGYTF. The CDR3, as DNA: TGTGCCAGCAGCGGAGGACAGGGGGCATACTATGGCTACACCTTC. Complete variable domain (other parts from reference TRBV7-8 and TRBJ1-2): GAGVSQSPRYKVAKRGQDVALRCDPISGHVSLFWYQQALGQGPEFLTYFQNEAQLDKSGLPSDRFFAERPEGSVSTLKIQRTQQEDSAVYLCASSGGQGAYYGYTFGSGTRLTVV.

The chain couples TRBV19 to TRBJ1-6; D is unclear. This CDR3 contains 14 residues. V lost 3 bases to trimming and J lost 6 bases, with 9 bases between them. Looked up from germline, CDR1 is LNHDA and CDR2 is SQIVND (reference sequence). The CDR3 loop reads CASSIKGSNSPLHF. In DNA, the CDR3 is TGTGCCAGTAGTATTAAGGGCAGTAATTCACCCCTCCACTTT.

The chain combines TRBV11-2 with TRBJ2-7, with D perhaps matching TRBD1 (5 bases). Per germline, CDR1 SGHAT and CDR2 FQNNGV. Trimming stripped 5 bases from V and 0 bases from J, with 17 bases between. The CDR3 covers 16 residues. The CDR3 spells CASSRVSTESSYEQYF. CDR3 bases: TGTGCCAGCAGCAGGGTCTCGACAGAGAGCTCCTACGAGCAGTACTTC.

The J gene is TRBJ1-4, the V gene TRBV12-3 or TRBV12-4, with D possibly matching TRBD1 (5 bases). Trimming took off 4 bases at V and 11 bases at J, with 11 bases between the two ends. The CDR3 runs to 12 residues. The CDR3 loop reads CASSYQGRKLFF. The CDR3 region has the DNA TGTGCCAGCAGTTACCAGGGCCGTAAACTGTTTTTT.

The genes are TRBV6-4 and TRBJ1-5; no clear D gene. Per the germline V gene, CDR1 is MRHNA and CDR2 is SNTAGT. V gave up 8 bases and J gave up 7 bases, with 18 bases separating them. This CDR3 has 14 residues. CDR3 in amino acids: CASSPDGPGQPQHF. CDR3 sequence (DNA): TGTGCCAGCTCCCCCGACGGTCCGGGACAGCCCCAGCATTTT.

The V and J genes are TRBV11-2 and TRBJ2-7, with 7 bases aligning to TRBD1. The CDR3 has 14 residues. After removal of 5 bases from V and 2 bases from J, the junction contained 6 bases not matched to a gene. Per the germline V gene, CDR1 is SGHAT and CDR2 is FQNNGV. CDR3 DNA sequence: TGTGCCAGCAGCCCCCAGGGACAGACCTACGAGCAGTACTTC. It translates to CASSPQGQTYEQYF.

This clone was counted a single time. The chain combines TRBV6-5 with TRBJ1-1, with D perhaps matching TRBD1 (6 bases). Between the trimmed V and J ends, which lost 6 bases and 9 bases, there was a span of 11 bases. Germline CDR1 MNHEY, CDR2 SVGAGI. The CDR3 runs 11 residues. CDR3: CASRTQGKAFF. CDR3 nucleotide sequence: TGTGCCAGCAGGACTCAGGGGAAAGCTTTCTTT.

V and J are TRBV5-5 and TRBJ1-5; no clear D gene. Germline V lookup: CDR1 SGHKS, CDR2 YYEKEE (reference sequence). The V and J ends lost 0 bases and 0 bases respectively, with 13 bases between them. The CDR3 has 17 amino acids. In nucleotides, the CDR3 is TGTGCCAGCAGCTTGGCCGTGGCAGGTTATAGCAATCAGCCCCAGCATTTT. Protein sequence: CASSLAVAGYSNQPQHF.

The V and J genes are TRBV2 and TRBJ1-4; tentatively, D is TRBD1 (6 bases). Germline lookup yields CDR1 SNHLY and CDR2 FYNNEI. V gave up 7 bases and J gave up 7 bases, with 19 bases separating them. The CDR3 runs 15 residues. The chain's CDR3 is CASTSTGRSGEKLFF. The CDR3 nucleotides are TGTGCCAGCACCTCTACAGGGCGGTCGGGTGAAAAACTGTTTTTT.

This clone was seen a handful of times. This chain's CDR3 is CASRTHGNSPLHF. CDR3 sequence (DNA): TGTGCCAGCAGGACACACGGGAATTCACCCCTCCACTTT. The chain has TRBV27 and TRBJ1-6; D gene ambiguous. From germline, CDR1 is MNHEY and CDR2 SMNVEV (reference sequence). This CDR3 is built from 13 residues. V gave up 6 bases and J gave up 7 bases, with 10 bases separating them.

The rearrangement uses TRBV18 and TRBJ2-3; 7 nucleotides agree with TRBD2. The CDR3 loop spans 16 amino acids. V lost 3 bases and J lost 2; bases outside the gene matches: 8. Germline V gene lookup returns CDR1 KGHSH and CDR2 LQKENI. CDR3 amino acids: CASSPLWGGATDTQYF. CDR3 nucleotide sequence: TGTGCCAGCTCACCCCTTTGGGGGGGTGCCACAGATACGCAGTATTTT.

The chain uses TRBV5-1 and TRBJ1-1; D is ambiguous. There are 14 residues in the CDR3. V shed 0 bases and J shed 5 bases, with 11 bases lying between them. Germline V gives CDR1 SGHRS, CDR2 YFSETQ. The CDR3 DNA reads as TGCGCCAGCAGCTTGGAGGAGTTACATACTGAAGCTTTCTTT. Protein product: CASSLEELHTEAFF.